Judged by abundance, the clone carrying this T cell receptor (beta chain) is medium-sized (0.01 to 0.1%). This record belongs to a study of radiation and T cells in renal cell carcinoma. V shed 3 bases and J shed 1 base, with 0 bases lying between them. This CDR3 comprises 11 residues. Germline V gene sequence: CDR1 SGHDN, CDR2 FVKESK. Sequencing used immunoSEQ multiplex PCR; TCRdb keeps in-frame clones, though not all of them. This repertoire shows 70,000 to 80,000 clones, 86% found once; its top ten account for about 23%. Time point noted: blood 2 weeks post-SBRT. Treatment given: 15 Gy SBRT to primary tumor, nephrectomy 4 weeks later.

Sample: blood, taken from a patient whose treatment included radiotherapy and nephrectomy. The receptor was derived from a woman between 50 and 59 years old with renal cell carcinoma. The V and J genes are TRBV14 and TRBJ1-1; D is uncertain. For the CDR3, the DNA is TGTGCCAGCAGCCAGAACACTGAAGCTTTCTTT. Protein: CASSQNTEAFF.